This TCR beta chain was recorded in a study of CD8 T cells in ankylosing spondylitis (dated by TCRdb to 2016 to 2017). About the investigation overall: The study profiled T cell receptor beta repertoires in healthy donors and ankylosing spondylitis patients to find disease-linked TCR variants. The whole study cohort included over a hundred healthy donors and 25 ankylosing spondylitis patients. Peripheral blood was sampled, and synovial fluid was also collected from ankylosing spondylitis patients.

V lost 2 bases and J lost 6 bases, and the count of bases not matched to a germline gene is 9. From the cysteine through the phenylalanine, the CDR3 covers 15 amino acids. The CDR3 DNA has 45 bases and is translated from base 1. Via the germline V gene (reference sequence), CDR1 is DFQATT and CDR2 SNEGSKA. Overall results and qualifications from the work: A TCR beta motif made up of roughly eight highly homologous amino acid variants appeared to be characteristic of blood from ankylosing spondylitis patients. Some motif variants were previously reported in synovial fluid and blood of reactive arthritis patients, suggesting common disease-initiation mechanisms. The disease-linked clones had a CD8+ phenotype and were found at relatively low frequencies in peripheral blood. The disease-linked clones were reported to be significantly enriched in matched synovial fluid samples from ankylosing spondylitis patients.

Remarks on this clonotype: Its antigen is currently not known. No base quality values were provided; no much bigger clone lies one nucleotide off.

Reads for this sample came from an Illumina HiSeq 2500. TCR beta libraries were prepared by quantitative 5'-RACE with molecular barcodes. Regarding the original processing steps: To identify disease-linked TCR variants, a new computational method was used, one built on a probabilistic model of VDJ rearrangement. Through fastp at Q25 and MiXCR, TCRdb rebuilt clones from the public reads, retaining in-frame beta chains. CDR3 protein duplicates are merged, each entry listing the most common genes and DNA. TCRdb, not the authors, supplied the V and J calls. The sample table holds over 450,000 distinct CDR3 sequences, of which roughly 13% were seen once. Jointly, the top ten make up 6.5% to 7% of the sample.

Sequenced material: blood, either unsorted or a sorted T cell fraction (not recorded which). The clonotype comes from a male donor with ankylosing spondylitis. Recombination joined TRBV20-1 with TRBJ1-4, with TRBD1 identical over 7 junction bases. Here is the DNA: TGCAGTGCTAGATGGACCGGGACAGCTTATGAAAAACTGTTTTTT. This codes for CSARWTGTAYEKLFF.